This TCR beta chain emerged from a study of blood T cell repertoires in COVID-19. In the study overall: Whether acute or convalescent, the COVID-19 samples came from the United States, Italy and Spain. In each case, the material was cDNA or gDNA derived from T cells, B-cell-depleted T cells, or PBMCs.

Original processing methods: Estimated nucleated cell counts came from reference gene primer amplification. Here immunoSEQ multiplex PCR was the method, and the copy in TCRdb shows in-frame clones only, minus some. V and J calls and clone size are those listed in that table; D and trimming were worked out from the DNA. The profile shows over 120,000 clones, 80% to 90% of them singletons. This sequence originates from a woman between 45 and 65 years old with active or convalescent COVID-19. Specimen: peripheral blood.

CDR3 sequence (DNA): TGTGCCAGCAGCCCACAATTTCAGTTATTTAGCACAGATACGCAGTATTTT. This codes for CASSPQFQLFSTDTQYF. The chain carries TRBV7-8 and TRBJ2-3; D is unclear. V lost 5 bases and J 0 bases, leaving 18 bases between the germline ends. The CDR3 loop spans 17 amino acids. Germline CDR1 and CDR2: SGHVS and FQNEAQ.